Below, one T cell receptor beta chain is given with its context. Antigen: not known. V lost 11 bases and J lost 4; bases outside the gene matches: 5. The CDR3 length is 12 residues. The V gene's germline CDR1 is ENHRY and CDR2 SYGVKD. The use of a sample-barcoded 5' primer and a J-beta primer mix characterized a second PCR of 7 to 11 cycles. TCRdb re-analysed the 5' RACE reads in MiXCR, keeping a single row per CDR3 protein. The sample consists of 450,000 to 650,000 distinct CDR3 sequences, 20% to 30% of them appearing once. The sample belongs to a study of blood T cells in healthy people across ages. Whole-study results and caveats: Naive CD4+ cell counts and diversity both ran higher in long-lived than in aged donors.

These data were also reused for a study on T cells of mothers and their children. Turning to that study: Within related and unrelated pairs, thymic selection shapes TCR recombination output in a similar way.

This TCR was sampled from a boy aged 5-17 years in good health. The chain combines TRBV10-3 with TRBJ1-1, with 9 bases fitting TRBD1. What was sequenced was blood. Here the CDR3 reads CAVRGQGTEAFF. DNA of the CDR3: TGTGCCGTTAGGGGACAGGGCACTGAAGCTTTCTTT.